This T cell receptor beta chain was captured by sequencing in a study of OX40 agonist ivuxolimab in advanced cancers. This clone was seen once. The assay was immunoSEQ multiplex PCR, and TCRdb's table has in-frame clones only and misses some. The table includes 97,000 or so clones, about 90% detected once. The CDR3 spans 14 residues. CDR1 and CDR2 from the germline V gene are SGHVS and FNYEAQ. The ends lost 5 bases at V and 6 bases at J; junction bases unmatched: 3. This clonotype was obtained from an adult with an advanced solid tumor such as melanoma, head and neck, liver or kidney cancer. The chain combines TRBV7-6 with TRBJ1-5; 11 nucleotides align to TRBD1. Sequencing used CD4+ or CD8+ T cells sorted from blood, obtained in a trial of the OX40 agonist ivuxolimab. The CDR3 nucleotides are TGTGCCAGCAGCATAGGACAGGGGGCTCAGCCCCAGCATTTT. Amino acids: CASSIGQGAQPQHF.